This T cell receptor (beta chain) was observed in a study of blood T cell repertoires in COVID-19. Study overall: The United States, Italy and Spain were the sources of the acute and convalescent COVID-19 samples.

Here immunoSEQ multiplex PCR was the method, and the copy in TCRdb shows in-frame clones only, minus some. The sample holds more than 95,000 clones, more than 80% seen once. The trim removed 4 bases at V and 3 bases at J, leaving 2 bases unmatched. The CDR3 totals 15 residues. The germline gives CDR1 SGHTA, CDR2 FQGNSA. This chain connects TRBV7-2 to TRBJ1-5, with 11 bases fitting TRBD1. The specimen was peripheral blood. The sequence derives from a woman in her 70s with acute or convalescent COVID-19. The CDR3, as DNA: TGTGCCAGCAGCTCGGACAGGGGGCTCAATCAGCCCCAGCATTTT. This sequence encodes CASSSDRGLNQPQHF.